This T cell receptor (beta chain) comes out of a study of T cell responses to AZD1222 COVID-19 vaccine. Overall study findings and caveats: In a largely white British group with more females than males, clonal diversity was possibly underestimated. Two AZD1222 doses significantly raised spike-specific TCR breadth and depth over controls.

This CDR3 comprises 14 residues. CDR1 and CDR2 from the germline V gene are MNHEY and SMNVEV (reference sequence). The germline V and J ends were trimmed by 2 bases and 4 bases, with 9 bases remaining between them. For this clone: The antigen remains unidentified.

Generated by immunoSEQ multiplex PCR, the TCRdb table keeps only in-frame clones and is missing some. Here the sample spans some 80,000 clones, about 91% being singletons. V gene TRBV27 combines with J gene TRBJ1-3; no definite D call. The source material was peripheral blood, sampled 28 days after the second dose of the MenACWY control vaccine. The origin of this receptor is an adult who received the MenACWY meningococcal vaccine as a control. DNA of the CDR3: TGTGCCAGCAGTTTAATAGGGTCCGGAAACACCATATATTTT. Protein: CASSLIGSGNTIYF.